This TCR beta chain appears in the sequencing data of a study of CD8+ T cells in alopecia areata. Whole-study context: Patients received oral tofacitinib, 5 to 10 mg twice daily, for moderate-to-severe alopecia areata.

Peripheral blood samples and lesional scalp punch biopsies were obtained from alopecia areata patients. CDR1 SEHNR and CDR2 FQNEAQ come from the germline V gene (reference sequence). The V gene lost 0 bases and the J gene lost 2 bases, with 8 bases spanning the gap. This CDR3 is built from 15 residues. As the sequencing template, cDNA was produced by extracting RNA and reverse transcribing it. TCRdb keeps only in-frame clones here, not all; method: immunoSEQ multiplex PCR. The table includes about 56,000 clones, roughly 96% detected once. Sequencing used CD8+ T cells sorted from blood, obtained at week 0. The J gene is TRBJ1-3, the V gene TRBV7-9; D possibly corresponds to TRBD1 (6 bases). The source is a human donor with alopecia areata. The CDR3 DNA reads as TGTGCCAGCAGCTTAGCGAACAGGGCTGGAAACACCATATATTTT. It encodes CASSLANRAGNTIYF.